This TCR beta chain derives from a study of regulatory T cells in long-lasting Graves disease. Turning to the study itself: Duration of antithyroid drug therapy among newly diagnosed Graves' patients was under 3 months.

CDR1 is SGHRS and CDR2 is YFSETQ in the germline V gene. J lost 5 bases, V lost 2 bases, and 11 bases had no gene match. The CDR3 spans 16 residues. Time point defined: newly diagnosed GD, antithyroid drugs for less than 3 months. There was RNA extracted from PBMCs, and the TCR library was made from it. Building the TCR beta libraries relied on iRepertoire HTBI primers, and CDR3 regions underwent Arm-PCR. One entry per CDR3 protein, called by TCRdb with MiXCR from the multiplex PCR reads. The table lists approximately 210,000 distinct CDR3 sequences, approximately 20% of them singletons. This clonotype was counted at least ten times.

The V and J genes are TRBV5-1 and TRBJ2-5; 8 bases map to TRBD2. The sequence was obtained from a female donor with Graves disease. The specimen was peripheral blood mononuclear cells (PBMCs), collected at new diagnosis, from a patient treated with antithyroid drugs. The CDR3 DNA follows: TGCGCCAGCAGCTTCGGAACCACAGCGGGGGTCGAGACCCAGTACTTC. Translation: CASSFGTTAGVETQYF.